This TCR beta chain was captured in a study of T cells after posttransplantation cyclophosphamide. Busulfan-fludarabine conditioning, marrow transplant, and cyclophosphamide on days +3 and +4 were administered. Assay used: immunoSEQ multiplex PCR; TCRdb lists only in-frame clones, some missing. This sample has 15,000 to 25,000 clones, with roughly nine tenths found just once. The CDR3 is 13 residues long. V lost 1 base, J lost 3 bases, and 7 bases lay in between. Germline V gives CDR1 GTSNPN, CDR2 SVGIG (reference sequence). A word on this clone: The antigen is unknown.

General study points: Recipient CMV seropositivity and CMV reactivation strongly tracked TRB clonality. Later blood repertoires were often dominated by clones from the donor CD8+ memory compartment. Skin or GI-infiltrating T cells shared few TRB sequences with blood.

V usage is TRBV30 and J usage is TRBJ1-5; D unresolved. Sequences were derived from PBMCs, sampled after allogeneic stem cell transplant with posttransplant cyclophosphamide. This clonotype originated in a female patient in her 40s who received an allogeneic stem cell transplant from a related donor, was CMV-positive, and had no GVHD. Among the T cells, some may be from the graft donor. The chain's CDR3 is CAWSEGANQPQHF. In DNA form, the CDR3 reads TGTGCCTGGAGTGAAGGAGCCAATCAGCCCCAGCATTTT.